The clone carrying this T cell receptor beta chain showed up many times. MiXCR, applied by TCRdb to the RT-PCR reads, yields one record per CDR3 protein. Here the sample spans 650,000 to 800,000 distinct CDR3 sequences, 12% to 15% being singletons. The CDR3 is 16 residues long. Germline loops: CDR1 MRHNA, CDR2 SNTAGT. V shed 8 bases and J shed 1 base, with 20 bases lying between them. The J gene is TRBJ2-5, the V gene TRBV6-4, with TRBD2 as a possible D gene (6 bases). Sequenced sample: memory CD4+ T cells from blood. The receptor comes from a female donor in good health, serving as a healthy control. Written as DNA, the CDR3 is TGTGCCAGCTTCTCCTCGGGACTCCGGCGCCAAGAGACCCAGTACTTC. This translates into CASFSSGLRRQETQYF.